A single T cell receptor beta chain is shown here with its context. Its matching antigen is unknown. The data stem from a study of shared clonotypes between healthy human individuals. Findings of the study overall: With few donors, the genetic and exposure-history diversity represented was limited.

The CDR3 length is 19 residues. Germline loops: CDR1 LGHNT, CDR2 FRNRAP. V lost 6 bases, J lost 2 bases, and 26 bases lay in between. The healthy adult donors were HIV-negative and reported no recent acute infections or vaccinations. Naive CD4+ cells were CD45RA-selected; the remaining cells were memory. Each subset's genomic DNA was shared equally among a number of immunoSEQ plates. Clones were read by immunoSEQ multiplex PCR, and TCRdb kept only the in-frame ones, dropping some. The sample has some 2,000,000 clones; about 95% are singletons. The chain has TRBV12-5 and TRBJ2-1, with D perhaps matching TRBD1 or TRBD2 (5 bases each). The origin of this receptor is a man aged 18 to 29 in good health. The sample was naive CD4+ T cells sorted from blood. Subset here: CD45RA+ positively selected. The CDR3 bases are TGTGCTAGTGGCGCGACGGGACGAGGAGCTCAACCGGCCTACAATGAGCAGTTCTTC. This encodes CASGATGRGAQPAYNEQFF.